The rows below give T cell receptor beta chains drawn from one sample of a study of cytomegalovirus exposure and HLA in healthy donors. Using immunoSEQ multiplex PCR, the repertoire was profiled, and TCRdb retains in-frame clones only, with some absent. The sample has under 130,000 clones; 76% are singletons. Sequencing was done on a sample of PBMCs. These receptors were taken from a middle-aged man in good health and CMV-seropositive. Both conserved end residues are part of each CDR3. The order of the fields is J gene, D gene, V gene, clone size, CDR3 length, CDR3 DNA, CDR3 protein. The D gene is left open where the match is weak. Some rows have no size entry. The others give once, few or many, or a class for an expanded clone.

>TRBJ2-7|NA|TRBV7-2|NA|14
TGTGCCAGCAGCTTAGCGAGGAGGGGCTACGAGCAGTACTTC
CASSLARRGYEQYF
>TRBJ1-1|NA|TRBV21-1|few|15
TGTGCCAGCAGCACCTGGACAGGGGGGGACACTGAAGCTTTCTTT
CASSTWTGGDTEAFF
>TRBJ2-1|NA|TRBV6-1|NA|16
TGTGCCAGCAGTGGACGGGGGGCCCGCTCCTACAATGAGCAGTTCTTC
CASSGRGARSYNEQFF
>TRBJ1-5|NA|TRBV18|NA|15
TGTGCCAGCTCACCTAGACAGTATAGCAATCAGCCCCAGCATTTT
CASSPRQYSNQPQHF
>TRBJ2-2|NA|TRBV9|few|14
TGTGCCAGCACCGGGAGGGGGCGAACCGGGGAGCTGTTTTTT
CASTGRGRTGELFF
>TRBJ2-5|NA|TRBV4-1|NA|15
TGCGCCAGCAGCCAGACGGGGCAGGGGTTAGAGACCCAGTACTTC
CASSQTGQGLETQYF
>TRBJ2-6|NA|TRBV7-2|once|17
TGTGCCAGCAGCGTAGACAGCCCTTTCTCTGGGGCCAACGTCCTGACTTTC
CASSVDSPFSGANVLTF
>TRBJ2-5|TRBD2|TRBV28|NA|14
TGTGCCAGCAGACCCGGCGGGGGGGAAGAGACCCAGTACTTC
CASRPGGGEETQYF
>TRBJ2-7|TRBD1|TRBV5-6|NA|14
TGTGCCAGCAGCTTGGGAACAGGGGTCTACGAGCAGTACTTC
CASSLGTGVYEQYF
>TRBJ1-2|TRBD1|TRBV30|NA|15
TGTGCCTGGAGTGTACGAGGCAGGGGGCGGGGTGGCTACACCTTC
CAWSVRGRGRGGYTF
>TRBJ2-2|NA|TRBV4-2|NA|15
TGTGCCAGCAGCCAAGTAACGGGAGCCACCGGGGAGCTGTTTTTT
CASSQVTGATGELFF
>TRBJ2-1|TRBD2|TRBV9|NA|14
TGTGCCAGCGCCCGAACTAGCGGATACAATGAGCAGTTCTTC
CASARTSGYNEQFF
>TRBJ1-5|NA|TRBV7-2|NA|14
TGTGCCAGCAGCTTAGGGTTAGGGGTGCAGCCCCAGCATTTT
CASSLGLGVQPQHF
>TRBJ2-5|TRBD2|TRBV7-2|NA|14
TGTGCCAGCAGCCTCCACGGGGGGCAAGAGACCCAGTACTTC
CASSLHGGQETQYF
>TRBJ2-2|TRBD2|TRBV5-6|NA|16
TGTGCCAGCAGCTTGGCCGGGGGGGCGGGCACCGGGGAGCTGTTTTTT
CASSLAGGAGTGELFF
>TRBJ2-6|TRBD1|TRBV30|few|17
TGTGCCTGGGCGATAGGGGGCGCAGGGCGAGGGGCCAACGTCCTGACTTTC
CAWAIGGAGRGANVLTF
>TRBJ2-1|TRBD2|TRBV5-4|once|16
TGTGCCAGCAGCCTACAAGGACTAGTCTTTCACAATGAGCAGTTCTTC
CASSLQGLVFHNEQFF
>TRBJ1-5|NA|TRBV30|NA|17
TGTGCCTGGAGTATTGGCCGGGATACCTATAGCAATCAGCCCCAGCATTTT
CAWSIGRDTYSNQPQHF
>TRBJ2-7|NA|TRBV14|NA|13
TGTGCCAGCAGCCGGGGGCCCCCCTACGAGCAGTACTTC
CASSRGPPYEQYF
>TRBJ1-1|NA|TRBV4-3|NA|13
TGCGCCAGCAGCCAAGATCAGTTTTTCTCGGCTTTCTTT
CASSQDQFFSAFF
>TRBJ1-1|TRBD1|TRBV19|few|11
TGTGCCACCCAGGACAGGGATGAAGCTTTCTTT
CATQDRDEAFF
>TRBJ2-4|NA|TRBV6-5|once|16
TGTGCCAGCAGTTTTGGACTGAACCTAGCCAAAAACATTCAGTACTTC
CASSFGLNLAKNIQYF
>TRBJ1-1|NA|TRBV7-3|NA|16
TGTGCCAGCAGCTCCAAGGGGTTGGGGGCGGGCACTGAAGCTTTCTTT
CASSSKGLGAGTEAFF
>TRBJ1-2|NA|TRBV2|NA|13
TGTGCCACCTTATCCCCTACCTCGGATGGCTACACCTTC
CATLSPTSDGYTF